This T cell receptor (beta chain) stems from a study of spatial heterogeneity in lung cancer. As for the study in general: An average of more than ten raw reads was observed per unique TCR and UMI combination. Study results and caveats: Counts of expanded alpha and beta TCRs within tumors tracked the tumor nonsynonymous mutation count.

Time point described: sample taken at primary tumor resection. Sequencing was performed on whole RNA extracted from tumor and nontumor lung tissue, or from frozen PBMC, and the material was left unsorted. This CDR3 is 15 amino acids long. CDR1 is MNHEY, CDR2 SVGAGI, per germline. Trimming stripped 4 bases from V and 2 bases from J, with 12 bases between. TCRdb called the 5' RACE reads again in MiXCR, with one record for every CDR3 protein. The repertoire holds roughly 2,900 distinct CDR3 sequences, with about 10% as singletons. About this clonotype itself: The target antigen is unknown.

The chain carries TRBV6-5 and TRBJ1-3; D remains unclear. This receptor was obtained from a female donor with early-stage non-small cell lung cancer. Sequencing used lung tumor tissue, obtained at surgery. This chain's CDR3 is CASSSSVLAGNTIYF. CDR3 DNA: TGTGCCAGCAGTTCGTCGGTCTTAGCTGGAAACACCATATATTTT.